This TCR beta chain was retrieved from a study of cytomegalovirus exposure and HLA in healthy donors. The study, taken as a whole, reports: According to a subsequent analysis, TCR clusters identified in the first cohort showed a tendency to co-occur across the roughly 110 validation repertoires.

Notes on this clone: The antigen remains unidentified.

Only in-frame clones appear in the TCRdb table, and some are missing; sequencing was by immunoSEQ multiplex PCR. Among tens of thousands of clones listed, around 96% were seen once. This receptor was identified in a man younger than 35 in good health and CMV-seropositive. Sequencing was done on a sample of PBMCs.

CDR3 sequence (DNA): TGCGCCAGCAGCCCGGGAGTCGTGGCGGGGGGCGGTTTCCTCGAGCAGTACTTC. Its translation: CASSPGVVAGGGFLEQYF. The chain employs TRBV4-1 and TRBJ2-7; 8 bases fit TRBD2. Germline CDR1 and CDR2: MGHRA and YSYEKL. V lost 4 bases, J lost 6 bases, and 20 bases stayed unmatched. The length of the CDR3 is 18 residues.